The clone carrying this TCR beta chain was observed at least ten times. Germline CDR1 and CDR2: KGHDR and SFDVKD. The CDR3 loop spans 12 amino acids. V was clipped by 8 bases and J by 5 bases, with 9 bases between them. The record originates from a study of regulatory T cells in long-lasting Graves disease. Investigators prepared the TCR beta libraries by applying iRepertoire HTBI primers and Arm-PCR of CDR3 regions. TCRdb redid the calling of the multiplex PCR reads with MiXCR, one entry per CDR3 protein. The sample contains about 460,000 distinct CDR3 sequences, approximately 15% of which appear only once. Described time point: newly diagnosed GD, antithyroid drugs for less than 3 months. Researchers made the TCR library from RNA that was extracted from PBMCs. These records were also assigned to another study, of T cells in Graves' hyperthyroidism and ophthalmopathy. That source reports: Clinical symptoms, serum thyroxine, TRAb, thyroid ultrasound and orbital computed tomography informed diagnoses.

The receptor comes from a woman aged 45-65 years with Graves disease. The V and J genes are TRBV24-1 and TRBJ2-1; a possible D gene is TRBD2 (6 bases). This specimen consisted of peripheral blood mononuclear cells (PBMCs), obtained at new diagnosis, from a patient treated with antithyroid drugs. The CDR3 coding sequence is TGTGCCACCAAGGACTACAACAATGAGCAGTTCTTC. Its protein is CATKDYNNEQFF.